The 2 T cell receptor beta chains presented below share a single source sample, sequenced in a study of tumor and adjacent non-tumor tissue in lung cancer (dated by TCRdb to 2016 to 2018). Library generation was performed with multiplex PCR. This sample was sequenced with an Illumina HiSeq 2500. Following protocols modified from ARM-PCR, the researchers constructed TCRbeta libraries through three rounds of nested PCR with primers (Table S4). TCRdb trimmed the raw reads at Q25, called clones with MiXCR and kept productive beta chains. Duplicate CDR3 protein sequences are folded into a single record with the most common DNA and genes. Here the sample has roughly 74,000 distinct CDR3 sequences; over 65% occur a single time. Around 40% of the sample belongs to the ten largest clones. RNA was isolated from bulk, unsorted tissue, and RNA quality was assessed with a NanoDrop ND-1000 and an Agilent 2100. For the normal lung samples, distant non-tumor tissue was collected more than 3 cm away from the tumor edge.

The sample comprised distant non-tumor lung tissue. The source is a man aged 65-85 years with non-small cell lung cancer.

V usage is TRBV13 and J usage is TRBJ2-7; D possibly corresponds to TRBD2 (5 bases). Germline CDR1 is PRHDT and CDR2 is FYEKMQ (reference sequence). Trimming removed 5 bases at V and 10 bases at J, with 18 bases between. This CDR3 has 13 residues. The CDR3 region has the DNA TGTGCCAGCAGCCCACTACAACTAGAGGATCAGTACTTC. Its protein product is CASSPLQLEDQYF.

The count of this clonotype is one. One junction end disagrees with the germline gene, perhaps due to a read error. The chain is built from TRBV12-3 or TRBV12-4 and TRBJ1-2; D is unclear. The CDR3 spans 11 residues. The CDR3 sequence is CAGSSDGGYTF. The DNA for the CDR3 is TGTGCCGGCAGTTCAGACGGAGGCTACACCTTC.